This passage covers 10 T cell receptor beta chains from one sample sequenced in a study of radiotherapy plus CTLA-4 blockade in lung cancer. Clones were sequenced by immunoSEQ multiplex PCR, and TCRdb holds only the in-frame ones, with some missing. The sample holds some 52,000 clones, roughly 80% seen once. The material was peripheral blood, obtained from a patient treated with radiotherapy plus ipilimumab. Receptor source: a human donor with non-small cell lung cancer who had a partial response to radiotherapy plus ipilimumab.

The V call is TRBV27, the J call TRBJ2-1; 8 bases map to TRBD2. V was clipped by 0 bases and J by 9 bases; unmatched bases: 7. Germline-derived CDR1 and CDR2 are MNHEY and SMNVEV (reference sequence). This CDR3 has 15 residues. The CDR3 reads CASSLSGGGLAEQFF. CDR3 nucleotides: TGTGCCAGCAGTTTATCGGGCGGGGGGTTGGCTGAGCAGTTCTTC.

This clone came up a few times. The gene calls are TRBV7-9 and TRBJ2-7, with D possibly TRBD1 on 6 matching bases. The V end was cut by 8 bases, the J end by 2 bases, with 10 bases between. The germline gives CDR1 SEHNR, CDR2 FQNEAQ (reference sequence). CDR3 size: 12 residues. The CDR3 region is CASGTGTYEQYF. The CDR3 nucleotides read TGTGCCAGCGGTACAGGGACCTACGAGCAGTACTTC. The full variable domain, rest sourced from reference TRBV7-9 and TRBJ2-7, is DTGVSQNPRHKITKRGQNVTFRCDPISEHNRLYWYRQTLGQGPEFLTYFQNEAQLEKSRLLSDRFSAERPKGSFSTLEIQRTEQGDSAMYLCASGTGTYEQYFGPGTRLTVT.

The J gene is TRBJ2-7, the V gene TRBV5-1, with D tentatively TRBD1 (6 bases). Germline V lookup: CDR1 SGHRS, CDR2 YFSETQ. V was cut by 0 bases and J by 5 bases, with 9 bases left in between. This CDR3 contains 13 residues. CDR3 sequence reads: CASSLAGVDEQYF. CDR3 DNA sequence: TGCGCCAGCAGCTTGGCAGGGGTGGACGAGCAGTACTTC.

The chain couples TRBV7-9 to TRBJ2-1, with 10 bases identical to TRBD2. This CDR3 has 17 residues. Germline assignment: CDR1 SEHNR and CDR2 FQNEAQ (reference sequence). V was clipped by 4 bases and J by 1 base; unmatched bases: 7. The CDR3 spells CASSSTTSGASYNEQFF. In DNA form, the CDR3 reads TGTGCCAGCAGCTCCACCACTAGCGGGGCTTCCTACAATGAGCAGTTCTTC.

This chain connects TRBV18 to TRBJ2-2, with TRBD1 identical over 12 bases. The germline CDR1 and CDR2 sequences are KGHSH and LQKENI. This CDR3 region has 16 residues. Losses at the gene ends were 6 bases for V and 4 bases for J; bases not matched to a gene: 6. CDR3 in amino acids: CASSHRDRGLTGELFF. The DNA for the CDR3 is TGTGCCAGCTCGCACCGGGACAGGGGGCTCACCGGGGAGCTGTTTTTT.

This chain joins TRBV9 and TRBJ2-2, with D maybe TRBD2 (5 bases). The germline V gene encodes CDR1 SGDLS and CDR2 YYNGEE. The CDR3 has 14 amino acids. The V gene lost 3 bases and the J gene lost 1 base, with 7 bases spanning the gap. The CDR3, as DNA: TGTGCCAGCAGCGCCGGACTGAACACCGGGGAGCTGTTTTTT. Its translation is CASSAGLNTGELFF.

The genes are TRBV9 and TRBJ2-7, with D uncertain. Germline V gene data show CDR1 as SGDLS and CDR2 as YYNGEE. This CDR3 contains 16 residues. V shed 0 bases and J shed 3 bases, with 16 bases lying between them. The CDR3 DNA sequence: TGTGCCAGCAGCGTAGGCGGCCTCCAGTTCAGCTACGAGCAGTACTTC. It yields the protein CASSVGGLQFSYEQYF.

This sequence joins TRBV5-5 and TRBJ1-1; 8 bases are shared with TRBD1. CDR3 length: 15 amino acids. Germline values: CDR1 SGHKS, CDR2 YYEKEE (reference sequence). The ends lost 4 bases at V and 0 bases at J; junction bases unmatched: 5. For the CDR3, the DNA is TGTGCCAGCAGCATGACAGGGGCCGTGAACACTGAAGCTTTCTTT. Residues: CASSMTGAVNTEAFF.

The chain is built from TRBV6-1 and TRBJ2-7, with D possibly matching TRBD1 (6 bases). V dropped 6 bases and J dropped 0 bases, with 12 bases sitting between them. This CDR3 is 14 amino acids long. Per the germline V gene, CDR1 is MNHNS and CDR2 is SASEGT. The CDR3 DNA follows: TGTGCCAGCAGCCAGACAGGTAGCTCCTACGAGCAGTACTTC. Translating it yields CASSQTGSSYEQYF.

V usage is TRBV7-9 and J usage is TRBJ1-2; a weak D match, TRBD1 (5 bases). The CDR3 length is 14 residues. In germline, CDR1 is SEHNR, CDR2 FQNEAQ (reference sequence). V was pared by 1 base and J by 8 bases, with 14 bases between. CDR3 region: CASSLDRSYDGYTF. CDR3 in DNA: TGTGCCAGCAGCTTAGACAGGAGCTATGACGGCTACACCTTC.